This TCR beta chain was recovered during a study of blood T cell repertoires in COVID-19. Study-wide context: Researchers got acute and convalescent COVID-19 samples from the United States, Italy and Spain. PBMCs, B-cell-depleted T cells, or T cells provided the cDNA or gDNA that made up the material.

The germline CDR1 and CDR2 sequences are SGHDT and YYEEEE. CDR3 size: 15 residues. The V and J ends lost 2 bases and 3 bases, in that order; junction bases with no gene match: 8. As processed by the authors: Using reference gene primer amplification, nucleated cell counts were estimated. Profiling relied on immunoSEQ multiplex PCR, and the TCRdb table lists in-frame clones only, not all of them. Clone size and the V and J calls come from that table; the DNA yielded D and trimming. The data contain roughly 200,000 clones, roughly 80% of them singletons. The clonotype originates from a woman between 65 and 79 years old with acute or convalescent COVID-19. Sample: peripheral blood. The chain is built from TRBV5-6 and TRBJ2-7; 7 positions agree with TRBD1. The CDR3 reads CASSLGGLDLYEQYF. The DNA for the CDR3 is TGTGCCAGCAGCTTAGGGGGCCTAGATCTCTACGAGCAGTACTTC.